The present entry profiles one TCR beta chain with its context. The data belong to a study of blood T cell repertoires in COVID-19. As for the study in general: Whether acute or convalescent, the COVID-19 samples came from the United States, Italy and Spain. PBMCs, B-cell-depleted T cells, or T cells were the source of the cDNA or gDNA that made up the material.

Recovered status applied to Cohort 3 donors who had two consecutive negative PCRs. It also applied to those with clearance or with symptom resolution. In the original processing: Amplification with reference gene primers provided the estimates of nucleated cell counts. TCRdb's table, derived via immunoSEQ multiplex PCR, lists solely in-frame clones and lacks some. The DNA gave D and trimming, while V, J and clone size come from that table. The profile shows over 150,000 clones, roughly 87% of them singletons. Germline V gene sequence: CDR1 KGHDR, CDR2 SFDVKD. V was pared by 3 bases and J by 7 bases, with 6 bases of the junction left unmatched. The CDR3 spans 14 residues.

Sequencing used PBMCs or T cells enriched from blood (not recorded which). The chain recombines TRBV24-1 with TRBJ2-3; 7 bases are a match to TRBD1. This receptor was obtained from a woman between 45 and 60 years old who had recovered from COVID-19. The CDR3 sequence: CATSDNLQGNTQYF. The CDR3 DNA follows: TGTGCCACCAGTGATAACCTACAGGGGAATACGCAGTATTTT.